These 26 T cell receptor beta chains were sequenced from one sample in a study of blood T cells in healthy people across ages. Using a J-beta primer mix together with a sample-barcoded 5' primer, a second PCR was run for roughly 6 to 11 cycles. One entry per CDR3 protein, called by TCRdb with MiXCR from the 5' RACE reads. The sample consists of roughly 730,000 distinct CDR3 sequences, about 61% of them appearing once. Input material: blood. The receptors stem from a man aged 40-55 years in good health.

In this sample, this clonotype turned up a few times. V gene TRBV5-6 combines with J gene TRBJ1-2; D unclear. This CDR3 region has 14 residues. Trimming cost V 0 bases and J 8 bases, with 14 bases left between them. Germline loops: CDR1 SGHDT, CDR2 YYEEEE. CDR3 DNA: TGTGCCAGCAGCTTGGGGTTGGCACGCAGGGGCTACACCTTC. Residues: CASSLGLARRGYTF.

The chain joins TRBV7-2 to TRBJ1-6; TRBD1 might be the D (5 bases). CDR1 is SGHTA, CDR2 FQGNSA, per germline. The CDR3 is 12 amino acids. The V end lost 5 bases, the J end lost 10 bases, and 9 bases lay between the germline ends. The CDR3 loop reads CASSPRQSPLHF. In nucleotides, the CDR3 is TGTGCCAGCAGCCCACGACAGTCACCCCTCCACTTT.

V and J are TRBV13 and TRBJ2-3; 7 bases are shared with TRBD2. Trimming cost V 6 bases and J 6 bases; bases outside gene matches: 12. Germline V CDR1 and CDR2: PRHDT, FYEKMQ (reference sequence). This CDR3 region has 15 residues. For the CDR3, the DNA is TGTGCCAGCAGAGTAGGAGGACTAGAGGGCGATACGCAGTATTTT. It is translated as CASRVGGLEGDTQYF.

This clonotype was seen a handful of times. The V call is TRBV7-9, the J call TRBJ2-1; a weak D match, TRBD1 (6 bases). V was shortened by 1 base and J by 8 bases, with 12 bases between the two germline ends. The CDR3 is 14 amino acids. Per the germline V gene, CDR1 is SEHNR and CDR2 is FQNEAQ (reference sequence). CDR3 residues: CASSLGTGHHEQFF. The CDR3, as DNA: TGTGCCAGCAGCTTAGGTACGGGACATCATGAGCAGTTCTTC.

The chain combines TRBV29-1 with TRBJ2-1; no firm D call. Trimming removed 3 bases from V and 10 bases from J, with 13 bases in between. CDR1 and CDR2 (germline): SQVTM, ANQGSEA. The CDR3 is made up of 12 amino acids. In DNA, the CDR3 is TGCAGCGTTGAGTCTAGTGGCAGCGAGCAGTTCTTC. Protein product: CSVESSGSEQFF.

This clonotype was seen a handful of times. Written as DNA, the CDR3 is TGTGCCAGCAGCTTAGTCGACCCTCGGGATCTCGGCTACACCTTC. This codes for CASSLVDPRDLGYTF. The chain combines TRBV7-9 with TRBJ1-2; no clear D. Trimming shortened V by 1 base and J by 8 bases, and 17 bases separated the two germline ends. The germline V gene encodes CDR1 SEHNR and CDR2 FQNEAQ (reference sequence). CDR3 size: 15 residues.

This clonotype occurred a few times. The gene calls are TRBV20-1 and TRBJ2-7; no clear D gene. Germline values: CDR1 DFQATT, CDR2 SNEGSKA (reference sequence). Trimming pared 1 base from V and 5 bases from J, leaving 6 bases between. The CDR3 sequence is 11 residues long. CDR3 sequence: CSARAVDEQYF. The CDR3 DNA reads as TGCAGTGCTAGAGCGGTGGACGAGCAGTACTTC.

This clonotype was seen a few times. The chain has TRBV10-3 and TRBJ2-2; TRBD2 agrees at 7 bases. With 0 bases clipped from V and 7 bases from J, the junction kept 2 bases outside the gene matches. This CDR3 comprises 14 residues. Germline CDR1 reads ENHRY; CDR2 reads SYGVKD. CDR3 DNA: TGTGCCATCAGTGAGTCGGCGGGAGTCGGGGAGCTGTTTTTT. Its translation: CAISESAGVGELFF.

This clonotype appeared once. This chain links TRBV5-6 with TRBJ1-5, with TRBD1 matching 7 bases. The ends lost 4 bases at V and 7 bases at J; junction bases unmatched: 14. The CDR3 consists of 16 residues. In germline, CDR1 is SGHDT, CDR2 YYEEEE. The CDR3 DNA is TGTGCCAGCAGCCCTAGACAGGGAGGTTCTGAACAGCCCCAGCATTTT. As protein: CASSPRQGGSEQPQHF.

This chain connects TRBV18 to TRBJ2-3; a weak D match, TRBD2 (6 bases). Germline values: CDR1 KGHSH, CDR2 LQKENI. Trimming stripped 4 bases from V and 3 bases from J, with 20 bases between. This CDR3 is built from 17 residues. The CDR3 coding sequence is TGTGCCAGCTCACGGGGGACTTCCCATGTCGGAACAGATACGCAGTATTTT. Its translation: CASSRGTSHVGTDTQYF.

The J gene is TRBJ2-3, the V gene TRBV25-1; 12 positions match TRBD2. Germline V CDR1 and CDR2: MGHDK, SYGVNS. The CDR3 length is 18 residues. J gave up 2 bases and V 1 base, and 7 bases lay outside the gene matches. CDR3 in amino acids: CASSELGTSGYTTDTQYF. CDR3 DNA: TGTGCCAGCAGTGAATTGGGGACTAGCGGGTACACCACAGATACGCAGTATTTT. Looking up the rest from reference TRBV25-1 and TRBJ2-3 gives the full variable domain: EADIYQTPRYLVIGTGKKITLECSQTMGHDKMYWYQQDPGMELHLIHYSYGVNSTEKGDLSSESTVSRIRTEHFPLTLESARPSHTSQYLCASSELGTSGYTTDTQYFGPGTRLTVL.

The chain joins TRBV7-6 to TRBJ1-4; no reliable D call. The V end lost 1 base, the J end lost 8 bases, and 11 bases lay between the germline ends. CDR1 is SGHVS and CDR2 is FNYEAQ in the germline V gene. The CDR3 totals 14 residues. The DNA for the CDR3 is TGTGCCAGCAGCTTAGTTGGGAACTTCGAAAAACTGTTTTTT. Its protein product is CASSLVGNFEKLFF.

The V gene is TRBV12-3 or TRBV12-4, the J gene TRBJ2-5, with 9 bases that match TRBD2. This CDR3 has 15 residues. The trim removed 5 bases at V and 7 bases at J, leaving 11 bases unmatched. Here the CDR3 reads CASSPLAGRGGTQYF. CDR3 coding DNA: TGTGCCAGCAGTCCTCTAGCGGGGAGGGGAGGGACCCAGTACTTC.

The V gene is TRBV20-1, the J gene TRBJ2-1; D not resolved. The CDR3 contains 12 residues. V lost 7 bases and J 5 bases, leaving 12 bases between the germline ends. Germline CDR1 and CDR2: DFQATT and SNEGSKA (reference sequence). DNA for the CDR3: TGCAGTGTTCGGACCGTAAACAATGAGCAGTTCTTC. As protein: CSVRTVNNEQFF.

The chain joins TRBV29-1 to TRBJ2-4, with D uncertain. The CDR3 totals 14 residues. The germline CDR1 and CDR2 sequences are SQVTM and ANQGSEA. The V end was cut by 3 bases, the J end by 2 bases, with 11 bases between. The CDR3 here is CSVETPYPKNIQYF. The CDR3 DNA reads as TGCAGCGTTGAGACCCCCTATCCCAAAAACATTCAGTACTTC.

The chain uses TRBV27 and TRBJ2-1, with 9 positions matching TRBD2. V shed 5 bases, J shed 6 bases, and the junction held 11 bases outside the gene matches. Germline V gene data show CDR1 as MNHEY and CDR2 as SMNVEV (reference sequence). CDR3 size: 16 residues. CDR3 amino acids: CASSLLAQRGANEQFF. The CDR3 region has the DNA TGTGCCAGCAGTCTCCTCGCCCAGCGGGGGGCCAATGAGCAGTTCTTC.

J is TRBJ1-5 and V is TRBV18; D unresolved. This CDR3 is 15 amino acids long. The V gene lost 3 bases and the J gene lost 0 bases, with 9 bases spanning the gap. Germline CDR1 is KGHSH and CDR2 is LQKENI. The CDR3 sequence is CASSPGLSSNQPQHF. The CDR3 DNA follows: TGTGCCAGCTCACCGGGATTATCTAGCAATCAGCCCCAGCATTTT.

The chain has TRBV28 and TRBJ1-2; 8 positions agree with TRBD1. V dropped 9 bases and J dropped 3; count of bases not matched to a gene: 6. Germline assignment: CDR1 MDHEN and CDR2 SYDVKM. This CDR3 comprises 13 residues. CDR3: CASTKQGDYGYTF. DNA for the CDR3: TGTGCCAGTACGAAACAGGGGGACTATGGCTACACCTTC.

This chain joins TRBV20-1 and TRBJ2-7; a possible D gene is TRBD1 (6 bases). The CDR3 extends over 14 amino acids. Trimming pared 5 bases from V and 0 bases from J, leaving 14 bases between. CDR1 and CDR2 (germline): DFQATT, SNEGSKA (reference sequence). The CDR3 region is CSAEDRKSSYEQYF. The CDR3 nucleotides read TGCAGTGCTGAGGACAGAAAGAGCTCCTACGAGCAGTACTTC.

This sequence joins TRBV20-1 and TRBJ2-1; D ambiguous. The CDR3 spans 13 residues. The V and J ends lost 5 bases and 9 bases respectively, with 17 bases between them. The germline V gene has CDR1 DFQATT and CDR2 SNEGSKA (reference sequence). The CDR3 is CSAHRSVAFEQFF. CDR3 sequence (DNA): TGCAGTGCTCACCGGTCTGTGGCTTTTGAGCAGTTCTTC.

This clonotype appeared once. This rearrangement joins TRBV18 to TRBJ1-5; perhaps TRBD1 as D (5 bases). V lost 1 base to trimming and J lost 11 bases, with 18 bases between them. Germline values: CDR1 KGHSH, CDR2 LQKENI. There are 15 residues in the CDR3. Here the CDR3 DNA reads TGTGCCAGCTCACCACGGGGCGGACCCGGTCATACCCAGCATTTT. It yields the protein CASSPRGGPGHTQHF.

This clonotype was found a few times. V and J are TRBV6-1 and TRBJ2-7, with D perhaps matching TRBD1 or TRBD2 (6 bases each). Germline V gene lookup returns CDR1 MNHNS and CDR2 SASEGT. The CDR3 is 16 residues long. Trimming stripped 0 bases from V and 2 bases from J, with 14 bases between. CDR3 loop: CASSEAAWGAPYEQYF. The CDR3 DNA reads as TGTGCCAGCAGTGAAGCAGCGTGGGGGGCCCCCTACGAGCAGTACTTC.

The J gene is TRBJ1-4, the V gene TRBV4-1, with a weak D call TRBD1 (5 bases). V was shortened by 1 base and J by 7 bases, with 22 bases between the two germline ends. The germline V gene has CDR1 MGHRA and CDR2 YSYEKL. The CDR3 has 18 residues. CDR3 in DNA: TGCGCCAGCAGCCAAGTCCGGGGAGGGGCGCAGGTCGGTGAAAAACTGTTTTTT. Translating gives CASSQVRGGAQVGEKLFF.

The chain has TRBV12-3 or TRBV12-4 and TRBJ2-1, with a possible D match to TRBD1 (6 bases). This CDR3 contains 16 residues. Trimming cost V 1 base and J 6 bases, with 16 bases left between them. CDR3 protein: CASSLGGQPPFNEQFF. Here the CDR3 DNA reads TGTGCCAGCAGTTTAGGTGGACAGCCACCTTTCAATGAGCAGTTCTTC.

This clonotype was detected many times. The chain links TRBV5-5 to TRBJ2-7; 10 bases map to TRBD2. Trimming at V came to 4 bases and at J to 4 bases, leaving 2 bases not matched to a gene. The CDR3 has 13 amino acids. Looked up from germline, CDR1 is SGHKS and CDR2 is YYEKEE (reference sequence). The CDR3 sequence is CASSRTSGYEQYF. CDR3 bases: TGTGCCAGCAGCCGGACTAGCGGTTACGAGCAGTACTTC.

V is TRBV9 and J is TRBJ2-2; D might be TRBD1 (5 bases). CDR3 size: 14 residues. V dropped 0 bases and J dropped 9 bases, with 12 bases sitting between them. Germline values: CDR1 SGDLS, CDR2 YYNGEE. DNA for the CDR3: TGTGCCAGCAGCGTAGCTGGGGCGCACCGGGAGCTGTTTTTT. This gives the protein CASSVAGAHRELFF.